This is a list of T cell receptor beta chains from one sample in a study of blood T cell repertoires in COVID-19. Assay used: immunoSEQ multiplex PCR; TCRdb lists only in-frame clones, some missing. The profile covers more than 150,000 clones, with 86% appearing a single time and roughly 7% taken by the ten largest. The material sequenced was peripheral blood. These receptors were obtained from a man aged 45-65 years with active or convalescent COVID-19. CDR3s include the opening cysteine and the closing phenylalanine or tryptophan. D genes are given only for firm matches. Clone size is not always given. Where it is, it says once, few, many or a class for expanded clones.

TRBV19	-	TRBD2	TRBJ2-1	CASSTLAGRWNEQFF	TGTGCCAGTAGCACATTAGCGGGACGGTGGAATGAGCAGTTCTTC
TRBV11-2	-	TRBD1	TRBJ2-7	CASSSLRDRGNEQYF	TGTGCCAGCAGCTCTTTAAGGGACAGGGGAAACGAGCAGTACTTC
TRBV7-2	-	TRBD1	TRBJ2-7	CASSLSAGQGTYEQYF	TGTGCCAGCAGCTTGTCGGCGGGACAGGGCACCTACGAGCAGTACTTC
TRBV27	-	TRBD1	TRBJ2-7	CASSLAPGQAYEQYF	TGTGCCAGCAGTTTGGCCCCGGGACAGGCCTACGAGCAGTACTTC
TRBV3-1/TRBV3-2	-	-	TRBJ1-1	CASSQGWAPNTEAFF	TGTGCCAGCAGCCAAGGATGGGCGCCGAACACTGAAGCTTTCTTT
TRBV7-2	-	-	TRBJ2-3	CASINFKRPRAGDTQYF	TGTGCCAGCATCAACTTCAAGCGCCCCAGGGCCGGAGATACGCAGTATTTT
TRBV7-8	-	-	TRBJ2-7	CASSLAGTHEQYF	TGTGCCAGCAGCTTAGCGGGCACACACGAGCAGTACTTC
TRBV12-3/TRBV12-4	-	-	TRBJ1-2	CASSLGAASWHTF	TGTGCCAGCAGTTTGGGGGCGGCCTCCTGGCACACCTTC
TRBV3-1/TRBV3-2	-	TRBD2	TRBJ2-2	CASSQVGLAGTGGELFF	TGTGCCAGCAGCCAAGTGGGACTAGCGGGAACGGGCGGGGAGCTGTTTTTT
TRBV5-1	-	-	TRBJ1-5	CASSFRVGQPQHF	TGCGCCAGCAGCTTCCGGGTAGGTCAGCCCCAGCATTTT
TRBV28	-	-	TRBJ1-2	CASSSTGEGRYGYTF	TGTGCCAGCAGTTCAACGGGGGAGGGAAGGTATGGCTACACCTTC
TRBV30	-	-	TRBJ2-2	CAWSVLGTGELFF	TGTGCCTGGAGTGTACTAGGCACCGGGGAGCTGTTTTTT
TRBV12-3/TRBV12-4	few	-	TRBJ2-7	CASTDDRSYEQYF	TGTGCCAGCACCGACGACAGATCCTACGAGCAGTACTTC
TRBV4-2	-	TRBD1	TRBJ1-5	CASSPKRGTGGSQPQHF	TGTGCCAGCAGCCCGAAGAGAGGGACAGGGGGCAGTCAGCCCCAGCATTTT
TRBV4-2	-	-	TRBJ2-7	CASSQEAKDSYEQYF	TGTGCCAGCAGCCAAGAAGCGAAAGACTCCTACGAGCAGTACTTC
TRBV5-1	-	TRBD2	TRBJ2-2	CASSGISGTNTGELFF	TGCGCCAGCAGCGGGATTAGCGGGACGAACACCGGGGAGCTGTTTTTT
TRBV6-6	-	TRBD1	TRBJ1-1	CASSYAWDRGNTEAFF	TGTGCCAGCAGTTACGCTTGGGACAGGGGTAACACTGAAGCTTTCTTT
TRBV5-5	-	-	TRBJ2-2	CASSFKGVAGELFF	TGTGCCAGCAGCTTTAAAGGGGTCGCCGGGGAGCTGTTTTTT
TRBV4-3	-	TRBD2	TRBJ2-3	CASSQDLAGAGDTQYF	TGCGCCAGCAGCCAAGATCTTGCGGGAGCGGGAGATACGCAGTATTTT
TRBV6-1	once	-	TRBJ2-5	CASSERGQAETQYF	TGTGCCAGCAGTGAACGGGGTCAAGCGGAGACCCAGTACTTC
TRBV15	-	TRBD1	TRBJ1-6	CATSSGQGSSYNSPLHF	TGTGCCACCAGCAGTGGACAGGGAAGCTCCTATAATTCACCCCTCCACTTT
TRBV5-5	-	TRBD1	TRBJ1-1	CASHQTTGVTEAFF	TGTGCCAGCCATCAGACCACAGGGGTCACTGAAGCTTTCTTT
TRBV3-1/TRBV3-2	-	TRBD2	TRBJ2-5	CASSQGRGGETQYF	TGTGCCAGCAGCCAAGGGCGGGGGGGAGAGACCCAGTACTTC
TRBV5-4	-	TRBD1	TRBJ1-4	CASSSRQGVINEKLFF	TGTGCCAGCAGCTCTCGACAGGGGGTGATTAATGAAAAACTGTTTTTT
TRBV15	-	TRBD2	TRBJ2-7	CATSRVPLAGGPYEQYF	TGTGCCACCAGCAGAGTCCCCTTAGCGGGGGGGCCCTACGAGCAGTACTTC
TRBV2	-	-	TRBJ1-3	CASKQGNSGNTIYF	TGTGCCAGCAAACAGGGAAACTCTGGAAACACCATATATTTT